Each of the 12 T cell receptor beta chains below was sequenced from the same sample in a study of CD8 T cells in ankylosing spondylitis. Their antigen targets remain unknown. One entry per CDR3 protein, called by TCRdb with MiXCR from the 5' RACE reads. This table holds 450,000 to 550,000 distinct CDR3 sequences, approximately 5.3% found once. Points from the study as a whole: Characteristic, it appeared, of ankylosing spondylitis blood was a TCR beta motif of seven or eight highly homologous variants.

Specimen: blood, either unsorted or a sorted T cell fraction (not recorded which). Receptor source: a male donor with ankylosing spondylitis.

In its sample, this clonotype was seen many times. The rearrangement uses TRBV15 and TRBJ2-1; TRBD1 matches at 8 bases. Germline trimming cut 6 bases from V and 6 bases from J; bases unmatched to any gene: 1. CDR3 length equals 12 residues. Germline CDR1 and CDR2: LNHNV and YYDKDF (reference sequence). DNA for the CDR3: TGTGCCACCAGAACAGGGGGCAATGAGCAGTTCTTC. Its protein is CATRTGGNEQFF.

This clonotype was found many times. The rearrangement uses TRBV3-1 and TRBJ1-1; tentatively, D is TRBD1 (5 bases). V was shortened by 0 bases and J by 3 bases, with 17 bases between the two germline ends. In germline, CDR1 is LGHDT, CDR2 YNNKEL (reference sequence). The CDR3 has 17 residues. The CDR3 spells CASSQDGWGRRDTEAFF. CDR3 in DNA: TGTGCCAGCAGCCAAGACGGTTGGGGGAGGCGAGACACTGAAGCTTTCTTT.

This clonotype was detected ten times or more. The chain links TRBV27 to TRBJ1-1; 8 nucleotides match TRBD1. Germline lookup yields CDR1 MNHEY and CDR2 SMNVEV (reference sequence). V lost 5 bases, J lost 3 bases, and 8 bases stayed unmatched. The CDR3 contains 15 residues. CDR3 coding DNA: TGTGCCAGCAGTCTTCGACAGGGGACGGACACTGAAGCTTTCTTT. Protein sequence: CASSLRQGTDTEAFF.

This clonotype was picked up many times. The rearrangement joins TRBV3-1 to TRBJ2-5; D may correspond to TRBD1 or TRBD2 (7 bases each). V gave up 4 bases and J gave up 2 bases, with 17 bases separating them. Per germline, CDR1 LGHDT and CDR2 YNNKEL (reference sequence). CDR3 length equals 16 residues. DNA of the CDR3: TGTGCCAGCAGCCTAGGGGAGGGGGCGACACAAGAGACCCAGTACTTC. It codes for CASSLGEGATQETQYF.

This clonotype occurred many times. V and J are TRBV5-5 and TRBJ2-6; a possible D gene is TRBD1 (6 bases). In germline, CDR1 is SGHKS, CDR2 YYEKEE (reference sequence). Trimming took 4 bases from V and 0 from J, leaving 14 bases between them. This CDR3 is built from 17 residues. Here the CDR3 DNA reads TGTGCCAGCAGCCCGTCGGGACACTTCTCTGGGGCCAACGTCCTGACTTTC. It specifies CASSPSGHFSGANVLTF.

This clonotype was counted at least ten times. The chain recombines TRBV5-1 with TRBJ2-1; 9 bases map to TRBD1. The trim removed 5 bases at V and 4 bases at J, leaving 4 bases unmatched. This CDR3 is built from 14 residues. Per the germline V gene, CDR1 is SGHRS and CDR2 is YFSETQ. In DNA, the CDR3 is TGCGCCAGCAGAAGACAGGGGGAGTACAATGAGCAGTTCTTC. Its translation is CASRRQGEYNEQFF.

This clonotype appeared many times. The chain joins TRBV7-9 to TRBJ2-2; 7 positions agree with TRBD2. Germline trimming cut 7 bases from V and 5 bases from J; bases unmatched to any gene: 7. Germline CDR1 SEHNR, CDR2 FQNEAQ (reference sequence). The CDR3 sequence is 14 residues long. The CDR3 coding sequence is TGTGCCAGCACTCCGGGAGGAGGTACCGGGGAGCTGTTTTTT. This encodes CASTPGGGTGELFF.

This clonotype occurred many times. The CDR3 bases are TGCGCCAGCAGCTGGAGGGGGACAGGACTATCCTACGAGCAGTACTTC. Protein: CASSWRGTGLSYEQYF. The gene calls are TRBV5-1 and TRBJ2-7, with 8 bases matching TRBD1. V lost 3 bases to trimming and J lost 1 base; unmatched junction nucleotides: 9. From germline, CDR1 is SGHRS and CDR2 YFSETQ. The CDR3 spans 16 residues.

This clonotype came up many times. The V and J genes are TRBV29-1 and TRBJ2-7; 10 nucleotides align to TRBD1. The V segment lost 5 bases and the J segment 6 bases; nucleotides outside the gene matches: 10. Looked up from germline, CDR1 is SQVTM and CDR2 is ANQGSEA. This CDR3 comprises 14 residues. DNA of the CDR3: TGCAGCGTTTTAGGACAGGGGGGACTAGGCGAGCAGTACTTC. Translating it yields CSVLGQGGLGEQYF.

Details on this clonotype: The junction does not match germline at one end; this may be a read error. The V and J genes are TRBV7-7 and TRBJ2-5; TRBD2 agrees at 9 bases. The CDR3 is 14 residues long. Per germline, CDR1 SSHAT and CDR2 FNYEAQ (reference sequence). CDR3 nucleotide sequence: TGTGCTAGCAGCCAGACTAGCGGCCAAGAGACCCAGTACTTC. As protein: CASSQTSGQETQYF.

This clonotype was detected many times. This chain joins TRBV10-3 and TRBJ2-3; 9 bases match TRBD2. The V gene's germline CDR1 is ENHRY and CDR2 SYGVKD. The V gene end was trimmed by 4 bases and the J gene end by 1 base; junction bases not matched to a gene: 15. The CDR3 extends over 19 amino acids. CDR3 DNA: TGTGCCATCAGTGGTTGGCGAGCGGGGGGAGAAGTTGGCACAGATACGCAGTATTTT. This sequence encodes CAISGWRAGGEVGTDTQYF.

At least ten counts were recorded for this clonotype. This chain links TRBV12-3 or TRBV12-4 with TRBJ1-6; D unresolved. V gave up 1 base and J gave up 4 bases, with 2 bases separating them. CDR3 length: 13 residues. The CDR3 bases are TGTGCCAGCAGTTTAGTGTATAATTCACCCCTCCACTTT. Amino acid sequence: CASSLVYNSPLHF.